The T cell receptor beta chain described here comes from a study of T cells after yellow fever vaccination. The germline V gene has CDR1 LGHNA and CDR2 YSLEER. The CDR3 loop spans 13 amino acids. Between the trimmed V and J ends, which lost 0 bases and 8 bases, there was a span of 10 bases. Study observations and caveats: Weaker overall, the secondary response nonetheless peaked faster (day 5 versus 15). FACS-sorted repertoires could harbor abundant contaminating bulk-population clonotypes. After the booster, over 95% of CD4 and approximately 90% of CD8 primary-response clones were re-detected.

This clonotype came up a few times. As yet, its antigen is unknown. Template switching by 5'RACE produced TCR cDNA, adding a universal primer site and UMIs. TCRdb fed the 5' RACE reads into MiXCR, producing one record per CDR3 protein. The profile covers roughly 330,000 distinct CDR3 sequences, with about 4% appearing a single time and 24% taken by the ten largest. V is TRBV4-3 and J is TRBJ1-2; D is unclear. Sequences were derived from PBMCs, sampled 5 days after the yellow fever booster vaccination. This sequence originates from a young man who received the YFV17D yellow fever vaccine. CDR3 DNA: TGCGCCAGCAGCCAAGATCTGTTGACCGGCTACACCTTC. As protein: CASSQDLLTGYTF.